The 16 T cell receptor beta chains given below trace back to one sample, sequenced in a study of blood T cell repertoires in COVID-19. TCRdb's copy holds only in-frame clones and misses some; the assay was immunoSEQ multiplex PCR. The sample lists fewer than 350,000 clones; less than 85% were seen once. The specimen sequenced was PBMCs or T cells enriched from blood (not recorded which). All receptors come from a woman aged 25 to 45 who had been exposed to COVID-19.

This clone was counted between two and nine times. The chain is built from TRBV29-1 and TRBJ1-5; 7 bases line up with TRBD1. The CDR3 is made up of 13 amino acids. V lost 6 bases, J lost 6 bases, and 8 bases stayed unmatched. Germline V lookup: CDR1 SQVTM, CDR2 ANQGSEA. In nucleotides, the CDR3 is TGCAGCGTCGTAACAGGGGAAGGTCAGCCCCAGCATTTT. This translates into CSVVTGEGQPQHF.

V is TRBV4-1 and J is TRBJ2-3; TRBD1 agrees at 7 bases. Looked up from germline, CDR1 is MGHRA and CDR2 is YSYEKL. The CDR3 sequence is 15 residues long. V was pared by 2 bases and J by 4 bases, with 6 bases of the junction left unmatched. The CDR3 coding sequence is TGCGCCAGCAGCCAACCGACAGGGATCGCAGATACGCAGTATTTT. Translation gives CASSQPTGIADTQYF.

The chain combines TRBV7-6 with TRBJ2-3; possible D gene TRBD1, 6 bases. Germline values: CDR1 SGHVS, CDR2 FNYEAQ. V lost 1 base and J lost 1, with 12 bases in between. The CDR3 length is 16 residues. The CDR3 reads CASSLVGRGRTDTQYF. Written as DNA, the CDR3 is TGTGCCAGCAGCTTAGTTGGCAGGGGTCGCACAGATACGCAGTATTTT.

This sequence joins TRBV10-3 and TRBJ1-2; 12 bases match TRBD1. Looked up from germline, CDR1 is ENHRY and CDR2 is SYGVKD. V gave up 5 bases and J gave up 4 bases; unmatched junction bases: 2. This CDR3 has 14 residues. CDR3 sequence reads: CAISSGQGAYGYTF. The CDR3 DNA follows: TGTGCCATCAGTTCGGGACAGGGGGCCTATGGCTACACCTTC.

The chain has TRBV27 and TRBJ2-4; D gene uncertain. Trimming shortened V by 0 bases and J by 0 bases, and 6 bases separated the two germline ends. CDR3 length: 15 amino acids. Germline CDR1 MNHEY, CDR2 SMNVEV (reference sequence). CDR3 protein: CASSLSWAAKNIQYF. Written as DNA, the CDR3 is TGTGCCAGCAGTTTATCGTGGGCAGCCAAAAACATTCAGTACTTC.

The chain carries TRBV18 and TRBJ1-2, with 7 bases that match TRBD1. In germline, CDR1 is KGHSH, CDR2 LQKENI. The CDR3 totals 15 residues. Germline trimming cut 3 bases from V and 1 base from J; bases unmatched to any gene: 5. CDR3 DNA sequence: TGTGCCAGCTCACCCGGGGGACAGTTTAACTATGGCTACACCTTC. Its protein product is CASSPGGQFNYGYTF.

This clone turned up a few times. Other DNA sequences in the same sample also yield this CDR3. CDR3 sequence: CASSLGGGSQETQYF. The CDR3 DNA is TGTGCCAGCAGCTTGGGCGGGGGCTCGCAAGAGACCCAGTACTTC. This chain uses TRBV5-4 with TRBJ2-5; D possibly corresponds to TRBD2 (7 bases). The CDR3 has 15 amino acids. From germline, CDR1 is SGHNT and CDR2 YYREEE (reference sequence). V lost 0 bases and J 2 bases, leaving 11 bases between the germline ends.

The chain employs TRBV12-3 or TRBV12-4 and TRBJ1-2; TRBD1 is a possible D gene (6 bases). The CDR3 is 13 amino acids. With 6 bases removed from V and 7 bases from J, the gap between germline ends came to 15 bases. The CDR3 coding sequence is TGTGCCAGCAGACAACAGGGCTGGGGTGGCTACACCTTC. Translating gives CASRQQGWGGYTF.

This clone was detected only a few times. The V call is TRBV9, the J call TRBJ1-2; D unclear. V gave up 0 bases and J gave up 4 bases, with 10 bases separating them. Per the germline V gene, CDR1 is SGDLS and CDR2 is YYNGEE. This CDR3 comprises 14 residues. For the CDR3, the DNA is TGTGCCAGCAGCGTAGATGGGGAGACCTATGGCTACACCTTC. This encodes CASSVDGETYGYTF.

This clone was observed a single time. V gene TRBV9 combines with J gene TRBJ1-1; 7 bases are a match to TRBD1. CDR1 and CDR2 from the germline V gene are SGDLS and YYNGEE. The CDR3 consists of 15 residues. Trimming removed 0 bases from V and 3 bases from J; junction bases left unmatched: 5. The chain's CDR3 is CASSVDAGGHTEAFF. CDR3 sequence (DNA): TGTGCCAGCAGCGTAGATGCAGGGGGACACACTGAAGCTTTCTTT. Variable domain in full (rest from reference TRBV9 and TRBJ1-1): DSGVTQTPKHLITATGQRVTLRCSPRSGDLSVYWYQQSLDQGLQFLIQYYNGEERAKGNILERFSAQQFPDLHSELNLSSLELGDSALYFCASSVDAGGHTEAFFGQGTRLTVV.

The V and J genes are TRBV24-1 and TRBJ2-1, with 13 bases that match TRBD2. The CDR3 is 18 residues long. Unmatched junction bases numbered 8, after V lost 4 bases and J lost 3 bases. The germline V gene encodes CDR1 KGHDR and CDR2 SFDVKD. CDR3 amino acids: CATSDYGTSGNHYNEQFF. The DNA for the CDR3 is TGTGCCACCAGTGACTACGGGACTAGCGGGAATCACTACAATGAGCAGTTCTTC.

The V gene is TRBV2, the J gene TRBJ2-2; the match to TRBD1 covers 7 bases. Germline CDR1 reads SNHLY; CDR2 reads FYNNEI. After removal of 4 bases from V and 3 bases from J, the junction contained 5 bases not matched to a gene. This CDR3 region has 15 residues. The CDR3 DNA sequence: TGTGCCAGCAGTGGAGGGACAGACTACACCGGGGAGCTGTTTTTT. It is translated as CASSGGTDYTGELFF.

The rearrangement joins TRBV2 to TRBJ2-5; D remains unclear. This CDR3 region has 11 residues. V lost 4 bases and J 9 bases, leaving 9 bases between the germline ends. Germline V lookup: CDR1 SNHLY, CDR2 FYNNEI. The CDR3 region has the DNA TGTGCCAGCAGTGCCCCCGGTTCCCAGTACTTC. Its protein product is CASSAPGSQYF.

The chain employs TRBV5-1 and TRBJ1-1, with D uncertain. Trimming shortened V by 1 base and J by 3 bases, and 10 bases separated the two germline ends. Germline V CDR1 and CDR2: SGHRS, YFSETQ. The CDR3 is 14 amino acids. The CDR3 region is CASSLSVRDTEAFF. Written as DNA, the CDR3 is TGCGCCAGCAGCTTGAGTGTTCGGGACACTGAAGCTTTCTTT. The variable domain in full, with the rest retrieved from reference TRBV5-1 and TRBJ1-1, is KAGVTQTPRYLIKTRGQQVTLSCSPISGHRSVSWYQQTPGQGLQFLFEYFSETQRNKGNFPGRFSGRQFSNSRSEMNVSTLELGDSALYLCASSLSVRDTEAFFGQGTRLTVV.

The rearrangement uses TRBV3-1 (or the pseudogene TRBV3-2) and TRBJ2-1, with 11 nucleotides matching TRBD2. Per the germline V gene, CDR1 is LGHDT and CDR2 is YNNKEL (reference sequence). Trimming cost V 2 bases and J 4 bases; bases outside gene matches: 7. The CDR3 spans 17 residues. The DNA for the CDR3 is TGTGCCAGCAGCCAAACGTTAGCGGGGGGGCTTTACAATGAGCAGTTCTTC. Protein: CASSQTLAGGLYNEQFF.

V gene TRBV7-2 combines with J gene TRBJ1-6; possibly TRBD1 for D (5 bases). The CDR3 has 14 residues. Trimming shortened V by 4 bases and J by 1 base, and 5 bases separated the two germline ends. The germline gives CDR1 SGHTA, CDR2 FQGNSA. As DNA, the CDR3 is TGTGCCAGCAGCTCAGGGTCCTATAATTCACCCCTCCACTTT. Its translation: CASSSGSYNSPLHF. Looking up the rest from reference TRBV7-2 and TRBJ1-6 gives the full variable domain: GAGVSQSPSNKVTEKGKDVELRCDPISGHTALYWYRQSLGQGLEFLIYFQGNSAPDKSGLPSDRFSAERTGGSVSTLTIQRTQQEDSAVYLCASSSGSYNSPLHFGNGTRLTVT.